The sequence of this TCR beta chain was determined in a study of T-cell reconstitution after alpha-beta-depleted transplantation in children. This clonotype has ten or more counts. The CDR3 is 14 amino acids. Trimming removed 1 base from V and 2 bases from J, with 7 bases in between. Germline-derived CDR1 and CDR2 are SGHTA and FQGNSA. Library preparation (for TCRbeta) was performed with unique molecular identifiers. Using its own MiXCR run on the PCR reads, TCRdb lists one record per CDR3 protein. Of about 240,000 distinct CDR3 sequences in the sample, more than 10% were seen once. The J gene is TRBJ2-3, the V gene TRBV7-2; unclear D gene. Specimen: PBMCs from the stem cell graft donor, collected from the stem cell graft. The sequence derives from a human donor who donated a stem cell graft to a child with acute lymphoblastic leukemia. DNA of the CDR3: TGTGCCAGCAGCTTAGGCCATACCACAGATACGCAGTATTTT. Its protein product is CASSLGHTTDTQYF.